These 13 T cell receptor beta chains were all obtained from the same sample, sequenced in a study of response to subunit inactivated influenza vaccine. TCRdb called the RT-PCR reads again in MiXCR, with one record for every CDR3 protein. The table has around 480,000 distinct CDR3 sequences, approximately 11% seen once. The sample here was PBMCs from blood, taken about 40 days after vaccination. These receptors were collected from a middle-aged man who received an inactivated influenza vaccine.

This chain connects TRBV5-1 to TRBJ2-3; no clear D. Deletions cut 7 bases from V and 10 bases from J, with 16 bases between. The CDR3 loop spans 12 amino acids. Germline V gene sequence: CDR1 SGHRS, CDR2 YFSETQ. CDR3 DNA: TGCGCCAGCGGCAACACCGGGTCTTCGCAGTATTTT. As protein: CASGNTGSSQYF.

The genes are TRBV4-2 and TRBJ2-3, with a weak D call TRBD2 (6 bases). From germline, CDR1 is LGHNA and CDR2 YNFKEQ. V lost 4 bases to trimming and J lost 2 bases, with 16 bases between them. The CDR3 length is 16 residues. The CDR3 loop reads CASSLQAGENTDTQYF. CDR3 bases: TGTGCCAGCAGCCTACAAGCGGGTGAGAACACAGATACGCAGTATTTT.

Only a few counts were recorded for this clonotype. The chain employs TRBV6-2 or TRBV6-3 and TRBJ2-5, with D possibly matching TRBD1 (5 bases). In germline, CDR1 is MNHEY, CDR2 SVGEGT. The V end lost 2 bases, the J end lost 5 bases, and 12 bases lay between the germline ends. The CDR3 is 14 residues long. CDR3 protein: CASSYRGPWETQYF. The DNA for the CDR3 is TGTGCCAGCAGTTACAGGGGTCCATGGGAGACCCAGTACTTC.

This chain uses TRBV7-9 with TRBJ2-3; D unclear. This CDR3 is 14 amino acids long. CDR1 and CDR2 from the germline V gene are SEHNR and FQNEAQ (reference sequence). V was clipped by 2 bases and J by 6 bases, with 12 bases between them. CDR3 nucleotides: TGTGCCAGCAGCTTATTTCAGACTCAGGATACGCAGTATTTT. It translates to CASSLFQTQDTQYF.

This clonotype was detected ten times or more. V and J are TRBV5-5 and TRBJ1-1; D ambiguous. Germline V gene lookup returns CDR1 SGHKS and CDR2 YYEKEE (reference sequence). The V gene lost 0 bases and the J gene lost 3 bases, with 12 bases spanning the gap. The CDR3 runs 15 residues. The CDR3 bases are TGTGCCAGCAGCTTGGGGGGAAGCGGGTACACTGAAGCTTTCTTT. Translation gives CASSLGGSGYTEAFF. Together with reference TRBV5-5 and TRBJ1-1, the CDR3 gives the full variable domain: DAGVTQSPTHLIKTRGQQVTLRCSPISGHKSVSWYQQVLGQGPQFIFQYYEKEERGRGNFPDRFSARQFPNYSSELNVNALLLGDSALYLCASSLGGSGYTEAFFGQGTRLTVV.

The gene calls are TRBV4-1 and TRBJ2-1; D not certain. Looked up from germline, CDR1 is MGHRA and CDR2 is YSYEKL. There are 16 residues in the CDR3. Trimming removed 1 base from V and 0 bases from J, with 10 bases in between. This CDR3 is CASSQGTQSSYNEQFF. CDR3 coding DNA: TGCGCCAGCAGCCAAGGGACGCAGAGCTCCTACAATGAGCAGTTCTTC.

The chain is built from TRBV11-1 and TRBJ2-7, with 7 bases that match TRBD1. The CDR3 loop spans 13 amino acids. Germline assignment: CDR1 SGHAT and CDR2 FQDESV (reference sequence). V lost 6 bases and J lost 2; bases outside the gene matches: 4. Here the CDR3 reads CASRATGTYEQYF. For the CDR3, the DNA is TGTGCCAGCAGGGCGACAGGGACCTACGAGCAGTACTTC. The full variable domain, its missing parts supplied by reference TRBV11-1 and TRBJ2-7, is EAEVAQSPRYKITEKSQAVAFWCDPISGHATLYWYRQILGQGPELLVQFQDESVVDDSQLPKDRFSAERLKGVDSTLKIQPAELGDSAMYLCASRATGTYEQYFGPGTRLTVT.

This clonotype occurred a few times. The chain has TRBV4-3 and TRBJ2-1; D tentatively fits TRBD1 or TRBD2 (5 bases each). This CDR3 comprises 13 residues. Germline CDR1 reads LGHNA; CDR2 reads YSLEER. The ends were cut back, 1 base at V and 9 bases at J, with 10 bases in the middle. The CDR3 sequence is CASSQGGDSEQFF. CDR3 sequence (DNA): TGCGCCAGCAGCCAAGGAGGGGATAGTGAGCAGTTCTTC.

The chain combines TRBV11-2 with TRBJ2-2; no clear D gene. Looked up from germline, CDR1 is SGHAT and CDR2 is FQNNGV. The V and J ends lost 2 bases and 7 bases respectively, with 14 bases between them. The CDR3 runs to 15 residues. In DNA form, the CDR3 reads TGTGCCAGCAGCTTAACGACTCACGGCGGCGGGGAGCTGTTTTTT. As protein: CASSLTTHGGGELFF.

This clonotype was observed many times. The gene calls are TRBV12-3 or TRBV12-4 and TRBJ2-1; tentatively, D is TRBD1 or TRBD2 (5 bases each). With 2 bases removed from V and 10 bases from J, the gap between germline ends came to 21 bases. This CDR3 region has 16 residues. CDR3 loop: CASSLLGRGPDAEQFF. CDR3 nucleotides: TGTGCCAGCAGTTTACTGGGGCGAGGGCCCGATGCCGAGCAGTTCTTC.

V gene TRBV5-5 combines with J gene TRBJ1-1; D ambiguous. Trimming removed 4 bases at V and 6 bases at J, with 16 bases between. Germline V CDR1 and CDR2: SGHKS, YYEKEE (reference sequence). The length of the CDR3 is 14 residues. CDR3 sequence: CASSRGAVFSEAFF. The CDR3 nucleotides read TGTGCCAGCAGCCGAGGAGCGGTATTCTCTGAAGCTTTCTTT. The full variable domain, completed using reference TRBV5-5 and TRBJ1-1, is DAGVTQSPTHLIKTRGQQVTLRCSPISGHKSVSWYQQVLGQGPQFIFQYYEKEERGRGNFPDRFSARQFPNYSSELNVNALLLGDSALYLCASSRGAVFSEAFFGQGTRLTVV.

This clonotype was counted many times. This chain connects TRBV12-3 or TRBV12-4 to TRBJ1-4, with 7 bases matching TRBD1. This CDR3 spans 16 amino acids. The ends lost 6 bases at V and 4 bases at J; junction bases unmatched: 11. For the CDR3, the DNA is TGTGCCAGCAGAGAAGGAACGGGACAGTATAATGAAAAACTGTTTTTT. Translating gives CASREGTGQYNEKLFF.

This clonotype was detected many times. The chain couples TRBV5-5 to TRBJ2-3, with D possibly matching TRBD2 (6 bases). The CDR3 contains 15 residues. Deletions cut 3 bases from V and 1 base from J, with 12 bases between. CDR1 SGHKS and CDR2 YYEKEE come from the germline V gene (reference sequence). This chain's CDR3 is CASSSGTRGTDTQYF. The CDR3 nucleotides are TGTGCCAGCAGCTCCGGGACTCGAGGCACAGATACGCAGTATTTT.